The 16 T cell receptor beta chains below were found in one sample sequenced in a study of Graves' ophthalmopathy and Graves' hyperthyroidism. RNA served as the template for amplifying TCR beta CDR3 regions. HTBI primers served in a first-round RT-PCR, which a second-round multiplex PCR followed. TCRdb reprocessed the multiplex PCR reads with MiXCR, giving one entry per CDR3 protein. Found here are 210,000 or so distinct CDR3 sequences, just under 30% of them singletons; the top ten hold over 7.5%. The sample consisted of peripheral blood. The receptors shown here come from a man aged 45-65 years with Graves' ophthalmopathy.

This clonotype was detected many times. The chain joins TRBV28 to TRBJ2-5, with 14 bases lining up with TRBD2. Unmatched junction bases numbered 5, after V lost 4 bases and J lost 4 bases. Germline V gives CDR1 MDHEN, CDR2 SYDVKM. CDR3 size: 16 residues. This CDR3 reads CASSSRLAGGGETQYF. In DNA, the CDR3 is TGTGCCAGCAGTTCCAGACTAGCGGGAGGGGGAGAGACCCAGTACTTC.

This clonotype has a count of ten or more. The rearrangement joins TRBV25-1 to TRBJ1-6, with 7 bases fitting TRBD1. This CDR3 spans 13 amino acids. Germline CDR1 and CDR2: MGHDK and SYGVNS. J lost 8 bases, V lost 4 bases, and 2 bases had no gene match. Written as DNA, the CDR3 is TGTGCCAGCAGTGGACAGGGAGATTCACCCCTCCACTTT. The encoded protein is CASSGQGDSPLHF.

This clonotype was recorded many times. The V and J genes are TRBV12-3 or TRBV12-4 and TRBJ2-5, with D maybe TRBD2 (5 bases). Deletions cut 5 bases from V and 6 bases from J, with 16 bases between. This CDR3 comprises 14 residues. CDR3 protein: CASSQTSRGKTQYF. The CDR3, as DNA: TGTGCCAGCAGTCAAACGAGTCGGGGAAAGACCCAGTACTTC.

The chain uses TRBV6-4 and TRBJ1-1; perhaps TRBD1 as D (5 bases). CDR1 is MRHNA and CDR2 is SNTAGT in the germline V gene. The CDR3 has 14 amino acids. The V and J ends lost 4 bases and 4 bases respectively, with 13 bases between them. Here the CDR3 DNA reads TGTGCCAGCAGTGTTCAGGGTACGGTCACTGAAGCTTTCTTT. This translates into CASSVQGTVTEAFF.

This clonotype has at least ten counts. V usage is TRBV20-1 and J usage is TRBJ1-5, with 7 bases aligning to TRBD1. CDR3 length equals 15 residues. The junction had 7 bases not matched to a gene; V was cut back by 4 bases and J by 1 base. From germline, CDR1 is DFQATT and CDR2 SNEGSKA (reference sequence). The CDR3 is CSATLGGSSNQPQHF. CDR3 DNA sequence: TGCAGTGCTACCCTAGGGGGCTCCAGCAATCAGCCCCAGCATTTT.

This clonotype has a count of ten or more. The genes are TRBV12-3 or TRBV12-4 and TRBJ2-2; D not certain. This CDR3 is 11 amino acids long. Trimming removed 2 bases at V and 12 bases at J, with 7 bases between. CDR3 in DNA: TGTGCCAGCAGTTTAAAAGGAAAGCTGTTTTTT. Translated, it gives CASSLKGKLFF.

At least ten counts were recorded for this clonotype. This chain joins TRBV20-1 and TRBJ2-7; D is ambiguous. The CDR3 is 14 residues long. Trimming shortened V by 1 base and J by 2 bases, and 12 bases separated the two germline ends. Looked up from germline, CDR1 is DFQATT and CDR2 is SNEGSKA (reference sequence). CDR3 coding DNA: TGCAGTGCTAGAGTTCCCTGGCCCCCCTACGAGCAGTACTTC. This translates into CSARVPWPPYEQYF.

This clonotype was seen ten or more times. This chain links TRBV9 with TRBJ2-2; D is unresolved. The CDR3 runs 14 residues. CDR1 is SGDLS, CDR2 YYNGEE, per germline. V shed 0 bases and J shed 7 bases, with 10 bases lying between them. Here the CDR3 DNA reads TGTGCCAGCAGCGTAGTCTGGGGTGGCGGGGAGCTGTTTTTT. Its translation: CASSVVWGGGELFF.

This clonotype was seen repeatedly, ten times or more. The chain has TRBV19 and TRBJ1-2, with TRBD1 matching over 8 bases. CDR3 length: 15 residues. The V segment lost 5 bases and the J segment 4 bases; nucleotides outside the gene matches: 9. Germline V gene data show CDR1 as LNHDA and CDR2 as SQIVND (reference sequence). CDR3 protein: CASSLPGQVIYGYTF. In DNA form, the CDR3 reads TGTGCCAGTAGTCTCCCGGGACAGGTGATCTATGGCTACACCTTC.

This clonotype came up a few times. At one of its ends the junction is not consistent with the germline gene, which may arise from a read error. V and J are TRBV12-3 or TRBV12-4 and TRBJ1-1, with unresolved D. The CDR3 loop spans 13 amino acids. CDR3 amino acids: CASRPLSALGQVF. The DNA for the CDR3 is TGTGCCAGCAGGCCGCTCTCAGCGCTAGGGCAAGTGTTT.

The rearrangement joins TRBV6-1 to TRBJ1-2; TRBD1 is a possible D gene (5 bases). The CDR3 is 15 amino acids. Per the germline V gene, CDR1 is MNHNS and CDR2 is SASEGT. Deletions cut 2 bases from V and 8 bases from J, with 18 bases between. CDR3 loop: CASSEWEGRSGGYTF. The CDR3, as DNA: TGTGCCAGCAGTGAATGGGAGGGGCGATCAGGGGGCTACACCTTC.

This clonotype was counted at least ten times. The genes are TRBV7-2 and TRBJ1-2; weak D call: TRBD1 (6 bases). The CDR3 is 15 residues long. V lost 5 bases to trimming and J lost 0 bases, with 13 bases between them. The germline V gene encodes CDR1 SGHTA and CDR2 FQGNSA. The CDR3 bases are TGTGCCAGCAGCATACTAGGGGGATCTAACTATGGCTACACCTTC. As protein: CASSILGGSNYGYTF.

This clonotype was recorded at least ten times. The chain joins TRBV28 to TRBJ2-5, with D possibly TRBD1 on 7 matching bases. This CDR3 has 16 residues. Trimming pared 3 bases from V and 3 bases from J, leaving 17 bases between. The germline V gene has CDR1 MDHEN and CDR2 SYDVKM. CDR3 bases: TGTGCCAGCAGTTTGCAGCAGGGGGGCATCAAAGAGACCCAGTACTTC. Translation gives CASSLQQGGIKETQYF. Together with reference TRBV28 and TRBJ2-5, the CDR3 gives the full variable domain: DVKVTQSSRYLVKRTGEKVFLECVQDMDHENMFWYRQDPGLGLRLIYFSYDVKMKEKGDIPEGYSVSREKKERFSLILESASTNQTSMYLCASSLQQGGIKETQYFGPGTRLLVL.

Many counts were recorded for this clonotype. V gene TRBV12-3 or TRBV12-4 combines with J gene TRBJ2-3; D not resolved. The CDR3 covers 15 residues. V was clipped by 3 bases and J by 7 bases, with 17 bases between them. DNA for the CDR3: TGTGCCAGCAGTTTTCCGGCGATAGGGCAGCATACGCAGTATTTT. It encodes CASSFPAIGQHTQYF.

This sequence joins TRBV27 and TRBJ2-7; D remains ambiguous. Germline V CDR1 and CDR2: MNHEY, SMNVEV (reference sequence). The CDR3 extends over 14 amino acids. Between the trimmed V and J ends, which lost 1 base and 0 bases, there was a span of 7 bases. The CDR3 here is CASSLFQASYEQYF. In nucleotides, the CDR3 is TGTGCCAGCAGTTTATTTCAGGCCTCCTACGAGCAGTACTTC.

J is TRBJ1-2 and V is TRBV6-1; D not resolved. Germline assignment: CDR1 MNHNS and CDR2 SASEGT. The CDR3 has 14 amino acids. The ends were cut back, 6 bases at V and 5 bases at J, with 16 bases in the middle. This chain's CDR3 is CASSTGPIKYGYTF. The CDR3 DNA sequence: TGTGCCAGCAGCACCGGACCGATTAAGTATGGCTACACCTTC.